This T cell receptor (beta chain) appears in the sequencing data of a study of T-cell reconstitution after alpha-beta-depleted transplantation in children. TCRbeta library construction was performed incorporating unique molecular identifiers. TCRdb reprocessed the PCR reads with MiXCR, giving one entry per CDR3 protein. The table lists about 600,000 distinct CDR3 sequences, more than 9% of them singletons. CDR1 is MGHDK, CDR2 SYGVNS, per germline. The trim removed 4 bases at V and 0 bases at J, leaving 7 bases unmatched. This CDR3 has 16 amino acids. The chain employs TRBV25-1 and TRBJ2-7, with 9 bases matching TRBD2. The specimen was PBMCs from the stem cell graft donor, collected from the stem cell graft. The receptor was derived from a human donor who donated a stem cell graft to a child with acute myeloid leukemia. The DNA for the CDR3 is TGTGCCAGCAGTGGTCGGAAAGCGGGAGGCTCCTACGAGCAGTACTTC. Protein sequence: CASSGRKAGGSYEQYF.